This T cell receptor beta chain appears in the sequencing data of a study of blood T cell repertoires in COVID-19. Data came from immunoSEQ multiplex PCR; TCRdb stores just in-frame clones and leaves some out. The sample has some 200,000 clones, approximately 85% seen once. This clone was detected once. The CDR3 runs 15 residues. CDR1 and CDR2 from the germline V gene are MNHEY and SVGAGI. Losses at the gene ends were 6 bases for V and 7 bases for J; bases not matched to a gene: 9. This receptor was obtained from a woman aged 55-70 years with acute or convalescent COVID-19. The rearrangement uses TRBV6-5 and TRBJ2-2; 9 bases are shared with TRBD1. The specimen was peripheral blood. The CDR3 region has the DNA TGTGCCAGCAGCCCCGGGACAGGGTATAACGGGGAGCTGTTTTTT. Amino acids: CASSPGTGYNGELFF.